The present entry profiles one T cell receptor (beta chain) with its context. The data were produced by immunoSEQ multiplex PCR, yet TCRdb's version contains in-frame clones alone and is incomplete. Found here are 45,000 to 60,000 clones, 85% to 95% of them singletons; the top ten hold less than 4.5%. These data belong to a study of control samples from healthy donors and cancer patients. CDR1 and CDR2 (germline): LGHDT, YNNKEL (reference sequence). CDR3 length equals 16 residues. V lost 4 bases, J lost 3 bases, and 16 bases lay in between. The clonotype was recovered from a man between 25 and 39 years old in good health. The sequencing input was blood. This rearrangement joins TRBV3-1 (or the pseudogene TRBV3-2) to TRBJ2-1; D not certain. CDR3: CASSPHGKMDYNEQFF. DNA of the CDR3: TGTGCCAGCAGCCCACACGGTAAGATGGACTACAATGAGCAGTTCTTC.